These 21 T cell receptor beta chains share one sample of origin, sequenced in a study of blood T cell repertoires in COVID-19. Some clones are missing from TCRdb's copy, which holds only in-frame ones; the method was immunoSEQ multiplex PCR. The sample comprises roughly 250,000 clones, 70% to 90% of which are singletons, and over 1% rests with the top ten. The sequencing input was PBMCs or T cells enriched from blood (not recorded which). The receptor set was obtained from a woman in her 40s with acute COVID-19.

This chain joins TRBV18 and TRBJ1-2, with 7 nucleotides matching TRBD1. CDR1 and CDR2 from the germline V gene are KGHSH and LQKENI. The CDR3 consists of 16 residues. Trimming cost V 0 bases and J 4 bases; bases outside gene matches: 8. The CDR3 sequence is CASSPPRAGGFYGYTF. CDR3 sequence (DNA): TGTGCCAGCTCACCACCGCGGGCAGGGGGGTTCTATGGCTACACCTTC.

The gene calls are TRBV4-2 and TRBJ2-5; D is perhaps TRBD2 (6 bases). Deletions cut 11 bases from V and 6 bases from J, with 13 bases between. CDR3 size: 11 residues. The germline CDR1 and CDR2 sequences are LGHNA and YNFKEQ. CDR3 region: CAPQEGKTQYF. In DNA, the CDR3 is TGTGCCCCCCAGGAGGGAAAGACCCAGTACTTC.

The chain carries TRBV13 and TRBJ2-1, with 7 bases matching TRBD2. The germline V gene has CDR1 PRHDT and CDR2 FYEKMQ (reference sequence). The CDR3 sequence is 14 residues long. V lost 3 bases to trimming and J lost 7 bases; unmatched junction nucleotides: 6. In nucleotides, the CDR3 is TGTGCCAGCAGCTTGGGAGGGCCTGGAAATGAGCAGTTCTTC. Amino acids: CASSLGGPGNEQFF.

The chain has TRBV27 and TRBJ2-7; no reliable D call. V lost 4 bases to trimming and J lost 6 bases, with 10 bases between them. This CDR3 comprises 12 residues. Germline V gene lookup returns CDR1 MNHEY and CDR2 SMNVEV (reference sequence). The CDR3 loop is CASSSPPGEQYF. The CDR3 nucleotides read TGTGCCAGCAGTTCTCCCCCGGGCGAGCAGTACTTC.

The chain couples TRBV20-1 to TRBJ2-3; 7 bases are a match to TRBD2. The CDR3 covers 16 residues. Losses at the gene ends were 3 bases for V and 5 bases for J; bases not matched to a gene: 14. Germline assignment: CDR1 DFQATT and CDR2 SNEGSKA (reference sequence). The CDR3 coding sequence is TGCAGTGCTAGTGGAAGACTAGCAGCAAACGGAGATACGCAGTATTTT. Protein sequence: CSASGRLAANGDTQYF.

The rearrangement joins TRBV20-1 to TRBJ2-2; D gene unclear. Germline loops: CDR1 DFQATT, CDR2 SNEGSKA (reference sequence). Trimming took 3 bases from V and 5 from J, leaving 4 bases between them. The CDR3 contains 11 residues. The CDR3 DNA is TGCAGTGCTAGCCGTACCGGGGAGCTGTTTTTT. Its translation is CSASRTGELFF.

This rearrangement joins TRBV2 to TRBJ1-5, with 8 nucleotides matching TRBD1. The CDR3 runs 16 residues. Germline lookup yields CDR1 SNHLY and CDR2 FYNNEI. Trimming at V came to 3 bases and at J to 8 bases, leaving 12 bases not matched to a gene. The DNA for the CDR3 is TGTGCCAGCAGTGAGACGGGCAGGGGGCTGGAGAAGCCCCAGCATTTT. Its protein is CASSETGRGLEKPQHF.

The chain recombines TRBV6-5 with TRBJ1-1, with D uncertain. Germline assignment: CDR1 MNHEY and CDR2 SVGAGI. This CDR3 is 13 amino acids long. The V and J ends lost 7 bases and 5 bases respectively, with 14 bases between them. Here the CDR3 DNA reads TGTGCCAGCAATCCCCAGAGGGAAACTGAAGCTTTCTTT. This translates into CASNPQRETEAFF.

The V and J genes are TRBV19 and TRBJ2-3; 11 bases are shared with TRBD2. There are 16 residues in the CDR3. Germline V gene lookup returns CDR1 LNHDA and CDR2 SQIVND (reference sequence). Germline trimming cut 9 bases from V and 2 bases from J; bases unmatched to any gene: 10. The DNA for the CDR3 is TGTGCCAGCCGTGGGGCTAGCGGGAGGAACACAGATACGCAGTATTTT. Residues: CASRGASGRNTDTQYF.

V gene TRBV18 combines with J gene TRBJ1-1; D is unresolved. The CDR3 sequence is 14 residues long. The V gene's germline CDR1 is KGHSH and CDR2 LQKENI. The V end lost 2 bases, the J end lost 7 bases, and 14 bases lay between the germline ends. DNA of the CDR3: TGTGCCAGCTCACCAGGGCGGGGAATTAATGAAGCTTTCTTT. Translating gives CASSPGRGINEAFF.

This chain joins TRBV27 and TRBJ1-6; no firm D call. The germline V gene has CDR1 MNHEY and CDR2 SMNVEV (reference sequence). The CDR3 is 16 amino acids. V was trimmed by 2 bases and J by 7 bases, leaving 15 bases between them. The CDR3 is CASSLRPGLPNSPLHF. CDR3 nucleotide sequence: TGTGCCAGCAGTTTACGTCCGGGTTTGCCGAATTCACCCCTCCACTTT.

This clone occurred once. The gene calls are TRBV19 and TRBJ1-1; D not certain. Deletions cut 3 bases from V and 2 bases from J, with 7 bases between. CDR1 is LNHDA and CDR2 is SQIVND in the germline V gene (reference sequence). CDR3 size: 13 residues. The CDR3 spells CASSISGNTEAFF. CDR3 DNA: TGTGCCAGTAGTATCAGCGGAAACACTGAAGCTTTCTTT.

This clone occurred once. This chain links TRBV27 with TRBJ1-5, with D perhaps matching TRBD1 (6 bases). The CDR3 contains 14 residues. V lost 6 bases, J lost 7 bases, and 16 bases lay in between. The V gene's germline CDR1 is MNHEY and CDR2 SMNVEV (reference sequence). CDR3 DNA: TGTGCCAGCAGGCCAGGGGCGTCGGTACAGCCCCAGCATTTT. As protein: CASRPGASVQPQHF.

A single count supports this clone. The rearrangement uses TRBV19 and TRBJ2-7, with D perhaps TRBD2 (6 bases). The CDR3 runs to 15 residues. Germline CDR1 LNHDA, CDR2 SQIVND (reference sequence). V lost 5 bases and J 0 bases, leaving 14 bases between the germline ends. As DNA, the CDR3 is TGTGCCAGTAGTTGGACCGGGACTTACTCCTACGAGCAGTACTTC. As protein: CASSWTGTYSYEQYF.

This chain connects TRBV19 to TRBJ2-6; D is unresolved. CDR3 length equals 16 residues. Germline V gene sequence: CDR1 LNHDA, CDR2 SQIVND (reference sequence). V gave up 2 bases and J gave up 0 bases, with 8 bases separating them. The CDR3 nucleotides read TGTGCCAGTAGTATACCCAGGTTCTCTGGGGCCAACGTCCTGACTTTC. Translating it yields CASSIPRFSGANVLTF.

V and J are TRBV24-1 and TRBJ2-2; possibly TRBD1 for D (6 bases). V was pared by 3 bases and J by 2 bases, with 12 bases between. Germline values: CDR1 KGHDR, CDR2 SFDVKD. This CDR3 has 16 amino acids. CDR3: CATSDAGAPNTGELFF. The CDR3 region has the DNA TGTGCCACCAGTGATGCAGGGGCCCCAAACACCGGGGAGCTGTTTTTT.

The chain uses TRBV20-1 and TRBJ1-5; no clear D. Trimming took 3 bases from V and 0 from J, leaving 12 bases between them. The germline CDR1 and CDR2 sequences are DFQATT and SNEGSKA (reference sequence). This CDR3 comprises 15 residues. CDR3 nucleotides: TGCAGTGCTAGTAGGGCCGGGAGTAGCAATCAGCCCCAGCATTTT. Amino acids: CSASRAGSSNQPQHF.

This rearrangement joins TRBV4-1 to TRBJ1-1, with TRBD1 matching 9 bases. The V and J ends lost 3 bases and 8 bases, in that order; junction bases with no gene match: 7. Germline V gene lookup returns CDR1 MGHRA and CDR2 YSYEKL. The CDR3 loop spans 14 amino acids. The CDR3 sequence is CASSHGTGRTEAFF. CDR3 sequence (DNA): TGCGCCAGCAGCCACGGGACAGGGCGAACCGAAGCTTTCTTT.

This chain connects TRBV28 to TRBJ1-3; 8 bases map to TRBD1. V was pared by 9 bases and J by 0 bases, with 7 bases of the junction left unmatched. The CDR3 length is 15 residues. The germline V gene encodes CDR1 MDHEN and CDR2 SYDVKM. In DNA form, the CDR3 reads TGTGCCAGTCAGACAGGGGACTACTCTGGAAACACCATATATTTT. This sequence encodes CASQTGDYSGNTIYF. The complete variable domain, with remaining parts taken from reference TRBV28 and TRBJ1-3, reads DVKVTQSSRYLVKRTGEKVFLECVQDMDHENMFWYRQDPGLGLRLIYFSYDVKMKEKGDIPEGYSVSREKKERFSLILESASTNQTSMYLCASQTGDYSGNTIYFGEGSWLTVV.

V usage is TRBV11-2 and J usage is TRBJ2-7; 8 nucleotides line up with TRBD1. The CDR3 covers 13 residues. From germline, CDR1 is SGHAT and CDR2 FQNNGV. Germline trimming cut 3 bases from V and 6 bases from J; bases unmatched to any gene: 4. CDR3 region: CASSFQGATEQYV. For the CDR3, the DNA is TGTGCCAGCAGCTTCCAGGGGGCTACCGAGCAGTACGTC.

The J gene is TRBJ2-7, the V gene TRBV7-3; D not resolved. The CDR3 covers 13 residues. Trimming shortened V by 0 bases and J by 6 bases, and 9 bases separated the two germline ends. Germline V gene sequence: CDR1 SGHTA, CDR2 FQGTGA. CDR3 coding DNA: TGTGCCAGCAGCTTAACGAGTAGATCCGAGCAGTACTTC. Translated: CASSLTSRSEQYF. The complete variable domain, with remaining parts taken from reference TRBV7-3 and TRBJ2-7, reads GAGVSQTPSNKVTEKGKYVELRCDPISGHTALYWYRQSLGQGPEFLIYFQGTGAADDSGLPNDRFFAVRPEGSVSTLKIQRTERGDSAVYLCASSLTSRSEQYFGPGTRLTVT.